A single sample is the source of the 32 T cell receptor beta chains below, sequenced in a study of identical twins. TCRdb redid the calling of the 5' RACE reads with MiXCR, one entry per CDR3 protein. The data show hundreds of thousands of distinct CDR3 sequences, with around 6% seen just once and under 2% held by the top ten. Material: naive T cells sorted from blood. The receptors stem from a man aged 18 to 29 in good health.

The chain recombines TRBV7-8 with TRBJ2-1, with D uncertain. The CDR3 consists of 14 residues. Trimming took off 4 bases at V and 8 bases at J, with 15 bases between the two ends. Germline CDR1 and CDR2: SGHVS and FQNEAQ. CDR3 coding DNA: TGTGCCAGCAGCTCGATACCGGACCCCGATGAGCAGTTCTTC. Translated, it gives CASSSIPDPDEQFF.

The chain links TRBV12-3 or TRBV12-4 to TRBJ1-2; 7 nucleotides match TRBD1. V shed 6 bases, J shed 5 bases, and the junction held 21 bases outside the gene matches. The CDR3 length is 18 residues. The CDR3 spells CASSRRQGSVVNLYGYTF. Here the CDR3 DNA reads TGTGCCAGCAGCAGAAGACAGGGATCCGTGGTAAACCTATATGGCTACACCTTC.

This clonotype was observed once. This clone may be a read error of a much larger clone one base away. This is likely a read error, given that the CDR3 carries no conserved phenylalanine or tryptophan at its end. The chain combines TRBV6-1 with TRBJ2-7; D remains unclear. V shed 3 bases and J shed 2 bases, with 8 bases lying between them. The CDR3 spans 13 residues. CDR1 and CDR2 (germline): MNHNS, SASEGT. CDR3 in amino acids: CASSEPGPYEQYI. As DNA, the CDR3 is TGTGCCAGCAGTGAGCCGGGCCCCTACGAGCAGTACATC.

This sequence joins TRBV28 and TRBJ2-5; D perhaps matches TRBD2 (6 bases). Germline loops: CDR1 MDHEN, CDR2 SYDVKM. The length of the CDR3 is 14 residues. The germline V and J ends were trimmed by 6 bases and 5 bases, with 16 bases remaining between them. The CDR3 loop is CASRGGREVETQYF. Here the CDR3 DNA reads TGTGCCAGCAGGGGTGGCAGGGAGGTGGAGACCCAGTACTTC.

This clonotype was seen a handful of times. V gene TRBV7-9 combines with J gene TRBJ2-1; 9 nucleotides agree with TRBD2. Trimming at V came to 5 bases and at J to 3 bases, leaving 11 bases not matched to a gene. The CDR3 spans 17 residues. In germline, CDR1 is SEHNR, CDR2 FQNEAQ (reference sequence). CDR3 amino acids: CASSAGRSGRFYNEQFF. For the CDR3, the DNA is TGTGCCAGCAGCGCGGGACGGAGCGGGAGGTTCTACAATGAGCAGTTCTTC.

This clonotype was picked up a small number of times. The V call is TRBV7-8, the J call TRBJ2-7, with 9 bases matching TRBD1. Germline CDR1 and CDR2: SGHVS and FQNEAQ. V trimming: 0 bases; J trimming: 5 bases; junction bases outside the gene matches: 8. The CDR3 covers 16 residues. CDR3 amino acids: CASSLAPGQGFNEQYF. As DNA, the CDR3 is TGTGCCAGCAGCTTAGCCCCGGGACAGGGTTTCAACGAGCAGTACTTC.

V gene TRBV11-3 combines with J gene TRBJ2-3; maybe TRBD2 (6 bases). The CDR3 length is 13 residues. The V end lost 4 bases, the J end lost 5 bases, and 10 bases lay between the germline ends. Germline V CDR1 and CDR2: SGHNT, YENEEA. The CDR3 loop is CASSSRLGDTQYF. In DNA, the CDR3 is TGTGCCAGCAGCTCGCGACTAGGAGATACGCAGTATTTT.

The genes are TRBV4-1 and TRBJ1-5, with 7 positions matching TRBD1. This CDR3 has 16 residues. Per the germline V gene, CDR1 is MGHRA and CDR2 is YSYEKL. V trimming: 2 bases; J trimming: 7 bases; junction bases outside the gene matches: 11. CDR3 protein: CASSQPDRAPGQPQHF. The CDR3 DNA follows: TGCGCCAGCAGCCAACCCGACAGGGCTCCCGGGCAGCCCCAGCATTTT.

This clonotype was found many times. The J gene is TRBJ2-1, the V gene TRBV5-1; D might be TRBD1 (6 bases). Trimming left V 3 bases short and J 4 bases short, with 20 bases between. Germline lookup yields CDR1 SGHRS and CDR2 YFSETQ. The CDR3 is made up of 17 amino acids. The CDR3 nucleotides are TGCGCCAGCAGCTCCAGTTACCCGGGACAAACGTACAATGAGCAGTTCTTC. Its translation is CASSSSYPGQTYNEQFF.

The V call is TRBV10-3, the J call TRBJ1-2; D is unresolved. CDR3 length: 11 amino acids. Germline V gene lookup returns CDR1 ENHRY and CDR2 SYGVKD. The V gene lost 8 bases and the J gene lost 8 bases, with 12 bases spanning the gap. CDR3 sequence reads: CAIETSSGYTF. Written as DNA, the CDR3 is TGTGCCATCGAAACCAGCAGCGGCTACACCTTC.

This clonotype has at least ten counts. The CDR3 bases are TGTGCCAGCAGTTTAGCACAGTTAATCCAAGAAAAACTGTTTTTT. The encoded protein is CASSLAQLIQEKLFF. This chain connects TRBV12-3 or TRBV12-4 to TRBJ1-4, with D uncertain. This CDR3 is built from 15 residues. V was pared by 0 bases and J by 8 bases, with 13 bases between.

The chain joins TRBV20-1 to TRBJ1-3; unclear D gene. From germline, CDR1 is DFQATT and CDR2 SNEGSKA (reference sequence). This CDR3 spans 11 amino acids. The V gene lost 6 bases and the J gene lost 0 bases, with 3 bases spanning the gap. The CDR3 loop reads CSADSGNTIYF. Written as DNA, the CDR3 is TGCAGTGCCGACTCTGGAAACACCATATATTTT.

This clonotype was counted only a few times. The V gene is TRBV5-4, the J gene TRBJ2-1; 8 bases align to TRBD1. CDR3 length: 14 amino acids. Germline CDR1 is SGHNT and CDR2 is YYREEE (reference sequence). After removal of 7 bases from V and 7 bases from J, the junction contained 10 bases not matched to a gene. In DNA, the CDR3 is TGTGCCAGCTCCGGGACAGGAACTAATAATGAGCAGTTCTTC. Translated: CASSGTGTNNEQFF.

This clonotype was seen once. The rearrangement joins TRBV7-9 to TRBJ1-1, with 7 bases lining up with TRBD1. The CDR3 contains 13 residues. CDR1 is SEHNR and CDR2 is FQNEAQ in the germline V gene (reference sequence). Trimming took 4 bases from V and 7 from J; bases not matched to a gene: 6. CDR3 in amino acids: CASSSDRFNEAFF. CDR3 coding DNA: TGTGCCAGCAGCTCGGACAGGTTTAATGAAGCTTTCTTT.

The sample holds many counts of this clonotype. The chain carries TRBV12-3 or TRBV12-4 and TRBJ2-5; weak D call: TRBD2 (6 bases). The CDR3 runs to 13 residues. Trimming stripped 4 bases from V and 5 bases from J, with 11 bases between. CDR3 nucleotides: TGTGCCAGCAGTTCTTTGGAGGGCGAGACCCAGTACTTC. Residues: CASSSLEGETQYF.

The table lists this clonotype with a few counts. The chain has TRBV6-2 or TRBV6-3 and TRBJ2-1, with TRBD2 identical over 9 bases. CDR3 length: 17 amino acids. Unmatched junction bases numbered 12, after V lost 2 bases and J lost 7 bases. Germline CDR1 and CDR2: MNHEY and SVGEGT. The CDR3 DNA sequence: TGTGCCAGCAGTTACCCGCTGGTAGCGGGAGTTTGGAATGAGCAGTTCTTC. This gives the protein CASSYPLVAGVWNEQFF.

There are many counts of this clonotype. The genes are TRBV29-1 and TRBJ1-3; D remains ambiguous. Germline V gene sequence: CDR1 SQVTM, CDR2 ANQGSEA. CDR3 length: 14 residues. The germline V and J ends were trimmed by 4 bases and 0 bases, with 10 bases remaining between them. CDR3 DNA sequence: TGCAGCGTTGGCGGGAGACTCTCTGGAAACACCATATATTTT. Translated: CSVGGRLSGNTIYF.

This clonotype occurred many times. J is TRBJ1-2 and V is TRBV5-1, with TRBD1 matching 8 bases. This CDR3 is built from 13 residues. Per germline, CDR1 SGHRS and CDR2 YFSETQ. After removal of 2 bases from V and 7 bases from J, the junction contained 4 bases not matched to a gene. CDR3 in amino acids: CASSFGDRSGYTF. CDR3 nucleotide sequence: TGCGCCAGCAGCTTTGGGGACAGGTCTGGCTACACCTTC.

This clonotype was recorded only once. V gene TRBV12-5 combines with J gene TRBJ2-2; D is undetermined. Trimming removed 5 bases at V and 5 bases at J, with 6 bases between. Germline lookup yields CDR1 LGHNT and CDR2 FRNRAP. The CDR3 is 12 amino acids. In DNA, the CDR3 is TGTGCTAGTGGTATCGGAACCGGGGAGCTGTTTTTT. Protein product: CASGIGTGELFF.

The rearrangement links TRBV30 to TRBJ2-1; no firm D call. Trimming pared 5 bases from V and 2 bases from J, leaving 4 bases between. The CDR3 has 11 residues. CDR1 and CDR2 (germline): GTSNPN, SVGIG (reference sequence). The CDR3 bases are TGTGCCTGGGGGGCCTACAATGAGCAGTTCTTC. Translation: CAWGAYNEQFF.

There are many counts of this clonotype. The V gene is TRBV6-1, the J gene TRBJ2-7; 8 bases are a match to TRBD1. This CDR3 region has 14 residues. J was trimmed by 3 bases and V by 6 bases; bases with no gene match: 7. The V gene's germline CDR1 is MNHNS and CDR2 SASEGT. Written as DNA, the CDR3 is TGTGCCAGCAGCAGAACAGGGGGGTACTACGAGCAGTACTTC. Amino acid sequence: CASSRTGGYYEQYF.

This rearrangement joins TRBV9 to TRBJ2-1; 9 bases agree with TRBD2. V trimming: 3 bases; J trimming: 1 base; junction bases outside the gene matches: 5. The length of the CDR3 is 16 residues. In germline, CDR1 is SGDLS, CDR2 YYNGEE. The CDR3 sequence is CASSASTSGSYNEQFF. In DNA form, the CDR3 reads TGTGCCAGCAGCGCCTCGACTAGCGGTTCCTACAATGAGCAGTTCTTC.

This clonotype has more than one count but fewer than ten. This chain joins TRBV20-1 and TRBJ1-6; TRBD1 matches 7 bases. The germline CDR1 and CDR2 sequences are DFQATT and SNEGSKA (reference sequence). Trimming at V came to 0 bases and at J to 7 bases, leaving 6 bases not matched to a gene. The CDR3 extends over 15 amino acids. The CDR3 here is CSARETGTGNSPLHF. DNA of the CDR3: TGCAGTGCTAGAGAGACAGGGACCGGCAATTCACCCCTCCACTTT.

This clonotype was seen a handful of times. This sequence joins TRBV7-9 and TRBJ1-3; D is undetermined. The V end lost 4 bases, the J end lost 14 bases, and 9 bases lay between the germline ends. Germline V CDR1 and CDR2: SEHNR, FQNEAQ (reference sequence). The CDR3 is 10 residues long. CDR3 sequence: CASSSPGLYF. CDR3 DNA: TGTGCCAGCAGCTCCCCGGGCTTATATTTT.

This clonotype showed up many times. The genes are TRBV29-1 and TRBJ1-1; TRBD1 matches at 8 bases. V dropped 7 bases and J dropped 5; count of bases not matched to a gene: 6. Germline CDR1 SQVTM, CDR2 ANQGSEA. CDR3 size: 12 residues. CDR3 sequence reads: CSATRGRTEAFF. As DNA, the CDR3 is TGCAGCGCGACCAGGGGGCGGACTGAAGCTTTCTTT.

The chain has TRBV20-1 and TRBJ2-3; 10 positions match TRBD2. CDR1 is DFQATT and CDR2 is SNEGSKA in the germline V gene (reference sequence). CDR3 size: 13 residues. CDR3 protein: CSLTSGSTDTQYF. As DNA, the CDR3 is TGCAGCCTGACTAGCGGGAGCACAGATACGCAGTATTTT.

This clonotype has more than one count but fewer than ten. Here the CDR3 DNA reads TGTGCCAGCTCACCACAACTAGCGGGAGCCCCCTACGAGCAGTACTTC. Translating gives CASSPQLAGAPYEQYF. V and J are TRBV18 and TRBJ2-7; TRBD2 aligns across 11 bases. The V segment lost 1 base and the J segment 2 bases; nucleotides outside the gene matches: 4. The CDR3 runs to 16 residues. Germline loops: CDR1 KGHSH, CDR2 LQKENI. The variable domain in full, with the rest retrieved from reference TRBV18 and TRBJ2-7, is NAGVMQNPRHLVRRRGQEARLRCSPMKGHSHVYWYRQLPEEGLKFMVYLQKENIIDESGMPKERFSAEFPKEGPSILRIQQVVRGDSAAYFCASSPQLAGAPYEQYFGPGTRLTVT.

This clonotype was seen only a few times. In DNA, the CDR3 is TGTGCCAGCAGTTTTTCGGGGGCCTACGAGCAGTACTTC. This sequence encodes CASSFSGAYEQYF. V and J are TRBV12-3 or TRBV12-4 and TRBJ2-7; tentatively, D is TRBD2 (6 bases). The CDR3 contains 13 residues. V was shortened by 3 bases and J by 2 bases, with 8 bases between the two germline ends.

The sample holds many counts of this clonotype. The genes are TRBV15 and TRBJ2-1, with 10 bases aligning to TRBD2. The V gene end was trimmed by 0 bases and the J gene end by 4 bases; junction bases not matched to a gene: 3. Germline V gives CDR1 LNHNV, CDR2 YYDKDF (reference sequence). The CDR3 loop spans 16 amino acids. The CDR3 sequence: CATSRDLAGAYNEQFF. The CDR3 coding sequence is TGTGCCACCAGCAGAGATCTAGCGGGAGCGTACAATGAGCAGTTCTTC.

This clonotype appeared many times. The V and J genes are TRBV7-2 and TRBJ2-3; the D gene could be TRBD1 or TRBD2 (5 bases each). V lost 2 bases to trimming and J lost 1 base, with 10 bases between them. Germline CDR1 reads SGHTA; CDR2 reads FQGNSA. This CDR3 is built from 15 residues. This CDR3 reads CASSLRGARTDTQYF. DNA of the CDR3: TGTGCCAGCAGCTTAAGGGGAGCCCGCACAGATACGCAGTATTTT.

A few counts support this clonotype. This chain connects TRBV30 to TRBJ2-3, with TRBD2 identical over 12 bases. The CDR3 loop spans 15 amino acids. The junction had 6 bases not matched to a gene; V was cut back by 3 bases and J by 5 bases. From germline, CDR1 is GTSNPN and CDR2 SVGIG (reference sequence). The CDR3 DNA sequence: TGTGCCTGGAGCCCAAGACTAGCGGGAGTAGATACGCAGTATTTT. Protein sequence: CAWSPRLAGVDTQYF.

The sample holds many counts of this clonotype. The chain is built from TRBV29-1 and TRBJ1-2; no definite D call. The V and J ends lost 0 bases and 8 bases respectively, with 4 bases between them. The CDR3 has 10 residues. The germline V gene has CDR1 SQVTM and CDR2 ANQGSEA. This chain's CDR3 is CSVEEGGYTF. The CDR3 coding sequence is TGCAGCGTTGAAGAGGGGGGCTACACCTTC.